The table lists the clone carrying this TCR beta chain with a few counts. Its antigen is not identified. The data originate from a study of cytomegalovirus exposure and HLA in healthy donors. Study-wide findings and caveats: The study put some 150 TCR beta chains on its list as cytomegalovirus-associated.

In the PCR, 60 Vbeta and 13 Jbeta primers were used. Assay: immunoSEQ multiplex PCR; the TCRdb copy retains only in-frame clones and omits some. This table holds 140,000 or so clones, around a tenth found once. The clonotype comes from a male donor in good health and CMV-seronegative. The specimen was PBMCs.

The CDR3 bases are TGCGCCAGCAGCCAACTGACAGGGGATAATTCACCCCTCCACTTT. It codes for CASSQLTGDNSPLHF. V gene TRBV4-3 combines with J gene TRBJ1-6; 8 nucleotides agree with TRBD1. This CDR3 is 15 amino acids long. The trim removed 2 bases at V and 5 bases at J, leaving 2 bases unmatched. The germline gives CDR1 LGHNA, CDR2 YSLEER.